Below, 20 T cell receptor beta chains from the same sample are listed, as sequenced in a study of regulatory T cells in long-lasting Graves disease. Arm-PCR of CDR3 regions and iRepertoire HTBI primers were used to build TCR beta libraries. Each CDR3 protein gets one entry after TCRdb re-called the multiplex PCR reads with MiXCR. The table shows hundreds of thousands of distinct CDR3 sequences, with roughly 15% occurring only once. Specified time point: newly diagnosed GD, antithyroid drugs for less than 3 months. There was RNA extracted from PBMCs, and the TCR library was made from it. These data were likewise used in another study, on T cells in Graves' hyperthyroidism and ophthalmopathy.

The material was peripheral blood mononuclear cells (PBMCs), obtained at new diagnosis, from a patient treated with antithyroid drugs. The receptor set was obtained from a woman under 40 with Graves disease.

This sequence joins TRBV2 and TRBJ2-4; D not certain. This CDR3 comprises 17 residues. From germline, CDR1 is SNHLY and CDR2 FYNNEI. Trimming left V 0 bases short and J 0 bases short, with 12 bases between. Here the CDR3 reads CASSEALLWVAKNIQYF. CDR3 DNA sequence: TGTGCCAGCAGTGAAGCGCTTTTGTGGGTAGCCAAAAACATTCAGTACTTC. Full variable domain (rest looked up from reference TRBV2 and TRBJ2-4): EPEVTQTPSHQVTQMGQEVILRCVPISNHLYFYWYRQILGQKVEFLVSFYNNEISEKSEIFDDQFSVERPDGSNFTLKIRSTKLEDSAMYFCASSEALLWVAKNIQYFGAGTRLSVL.

This clonotype was counted only a few times. J is TRBJ1-1 and V is TRBV3-1; D is unclear. The germline CDR1 and CDR2 sequences are LGHDT and YNNKEL (reference sequence). Trimming removed 0 bases from V and 5 bases from J, with 7 bases in between. The CDR3 consists of 13 residues. CDR3 in DNA: TGTGCCAGCAGCCAAGATTGGGCAACTGAAGCTTTCTTT. Translating it yields CASSQDWATEAFF. The variable domain in full, with the rest retrieved from reference TRBV3-1 and TRBJ1-1, is DTAVSQTPKYLVTQMGNDKSIKCEQNLGHDTMYWYKQDSKKFLKIMFSYNNKELIINETVPNRFSPKSPDKAHLNLHINSLELGDSAVYFCASSQDWATEAFFGQGTRLTVV.

This clonotype has ten or more counts. CDR3 region: CSVVVLSSYNEQFF. CDR3 in DNA: TGCAGCGTTGTGGTCCTCAGCTCCTACAATGAGCAGTTCTTC. The chain recombines TRBV29-1 with TRBJ2-1; D unresolved. The CDR3 is 14 residues long. Per germline, CDR1 SQVTM and CDR2 ANQGSEA. Trimming took off 4 bases at V and 0 bases at J, with 10 bases between the two ends.

Many counts were recorded for this clonotype. The CDR3 DNA reads TGCGCCAGCAGCCTAATTACCGGGACAGGGAGTACCGGCTACACCTTC. Protein sequence: CASSLITGTGSTGYTF. V usage is TRBV5-1 and J usage is TRBJ1-2; 9 bases map to TRBD1. The CDR3 covers 16 residues. From germline, CDR1 is SGHRS and CDR2 YFSETQ. V gave up 4 bases and J gave up 8 bases; unmatched junction bases: 15.

J is TRBJ1-4 and V is TRBV5-1, with D maybe TRBD1 (5 bases). CDR1 SGHRS and CDR2 YFSETQ come from the germline V gene. The V and J ends lost 4 bases and 4 bases respectively, with 11 bases between them. This CDR3 spans 14 amino acids. The DNA for the CDR3 is TGCGCCAGCAGCACCGGGACCTATAATGAAAAACTGTTTTTT. This encodes CASSTGTYNEKLFF.

There are many counts of this clonotype. The chain joins TRBV18 to TRBJ2-7; TRBD2 might be the D (6 bases). CDR3 length: 13 amino acids. V lost 8 bases and J lost 3, with 14 bases in between. Germline-derived CDR1 and CDR2 are KGHSH and LQKENI. This CDR3 is CASSPGGNYEQYF. The CDR3 nucleotides read TGTGCCAGCAGTCCCGGAGGGAACTACGAGCAGTACTTC. The variable domain in full, with the rest retrieved from reference TRBV18 and TRBJ2-7, is NAGVMQNPRHLVRRRGQEARLRCSPMKGHSHVYWYRQLPEEGLKFMVYLQKENIIDESGMPKERFSAEFPKEGPSILRIQQVVRGDSAAYFCASSPGGNYEQYFGPGTRLTVT.

This clonotype occurred a few times. One junction end disagrees with the germline gene, perhaps due to a read error. The genes are TRBV6-2 or TRBV6-3 and TRBJ1-3; no clear D gene. This CDR3 comprises 12 residues. Per the germline V gene, CDR1 is MNHEY and CDR2 is SVGEGT. This CDR3 is CAGSYRGNTIYF. The CDR3 nucleotides are TGTGCCGGCAGTTACCGGGGAAACACCATATATTTT.

This clonotype came up a few times. The J gene is TRBJ2-5, the V gene TRBV3-1; TRBD1 is a possible D gene (5 bases). The V gene's germline CDR1 is LGHDT and CDR2 YNNKEL (reference sequence). The CDR3 runs 14 residues. Trimming took 3 bases from V and 1 from J, leaving 9 bases between them. DNA for the CDR3: TGTGCCAGCAGCCAGCGCAGGGCCCAAGAGACCCAGTACTTC. Amino acid sequence: CASSQRRAQETQYF.

This clonotype was observed at least ten times. The rearrangement links TRBV12-3 or TRBV12-4 to TRBJ1-1, with D possibly matching TRBD1 (5 bases). With 6 bases removed from V and 3 bases from J, the gap between germline ends came to 14 bases. The CDR3 runs 14 residues. The CDR3 coding sequence is TGTGCCAGCAGAACTGGGGGGATGGACACTGAAGCTTTCTTT. Translation gives CASRTGGMDTEAFF.

This clonotype showed up many times. The CDR3 region is CASSFSADRVGQPQHF. In DNA form, the CDR3 reads TGTGCCAGCAGTTTTTCCGCCGACAGGGTCGGACAGCCCCAGCATTTT. The chain uses TRBV27 and TRBJ1-5; 7 bases fit TRBD1. Looked up from germline, CDR1 is MNHEY and CDR2 is SMNVEV (reference sequence). The CDR3 runs 16 residues. After removal of 3 bases from V and 7 bases from J, the junction contained 12 bases not matched to a gene.

This clonotype was recorded only once. The rearrangement links TRBV9 to TRBJ2-1; D is possibly TRBD1 (5 bases). From germline, CDR1 is SGDLS and CDR2 YYNGEE. V gave up 0 bases and J gave up 9 bases, with 13 bases separating them. CDR3 length: 14 amino acids. CDR3 region: CASSVGGGYAEQFF. DNA for the CDR3: TGTGCCAGCAGCGTAGGGGGCGGATATGCTGAGCAGTTCTTC.

This clonotype was picked up a small number of times. Germline and junction disagree at one end, which may indicate a read error. This chain connects TRBV7-2 to TRBJ2-3, with TRBD2 identical over 12 bases. This CDR3 has 16 residues. Germline loops: CDR1 SGHTA, CDR2 FQGNSA. CDR3 protein: CASRLGGTSGTDTQYF. As DNA, the CDR3 is TGTGCCAGCAGATTAGGTGGGACTAGCGGGACAGATACGCAGTATTTT.

This clonotype has a count of ten or more. The J gene is TRBJ2-5, the V gene TRBV7-8; D might be TRBD1 (5 bases). V lost 2 bases, J lost 5 bases, and 15 bases lay in between. The CDR3 extends over 15 amino acids. Germline loops: CDR1 SGHVS, CDR2 FQNEAQ. The CDR3 region has the DNA TGTGCCAGCAGCTTAATGGACAAGCACCTGGAGACCCAGTACTTC. This encodes CASSLMDKHLETQYF.

Points on this clonotype: A read error may be the cause here, since a much bigger clone is one base away. The CDR3 end shows no conserved phenylalanine or tryptophan, and so a read error is likely. The chain joins TRBV6-5 to TRBJ2-7, with D perhaps matching TRBD1 (6 bases). V dropped 4 bases and J dropped 6 bases, with 16 bases sitting between them. Looked up from germline, CDR1 is MNHEY and CDR2 is SVGAGI. This CDR3 is built from 14 residues. The chain's CDR3 is CASSLYRDTPEQYL. DNA for the CDR3: TGTGCCAGCAGTTTATACAGGGATACCCCCGAGCAGTACCTC.

The chain carries TRBV2 and TRBJ2-3; 9 bases are shared with TRBD1. J was trimmed by 6 bases and V by 6 bases; bases with no gene match: 16. This CDR3 is built from 17 residues. Looked up from germline, CDR1 is SNHLY and CDR2 is FYNNEI. CDR3 sequence (DNA): TGTGCCAGCAGGCGGCGACGGACAGGGGAAGGGCGGGATACGCAGTATTTT. This gives the protein CASRRRRTGEGRDTQYF.

This clonotype was detected many times. J is TRBJ2-3 and V is TRBV27; D gene uncertain. The CDR3 has 14 amino acids. CDR1 and CDR2 (germline): MNHEY, SMNVEV (reference sequence). V lost 10 bases and J 4 bases, leaving 18 bases between the germline ends. CDR3 sequence reads: CATRRLGGSDTQYF. CDR3 in DNA: TGTGCCACCCGACGCCTAGGTGGTTCAGATACGCAGTATTTT.

This clonotype was seen repeatedly, ten times or more. The rearrangement uses TRBV28 and TRBJ2-2; D remains unclear. The CDR3 contains 15 residues. Per the germline V gene, CDR1 is MDHEN and CDR2 is SYDVKM. V lost 5 bases and J 0 bases, leaving 10 bases between the germline ends. Written as DNA, the CDR3 is TGTGCCAGCAGTGGACGGCTCGCGAACACCGGGGAGCTGTTTTTT. It specifies CASSGRLANTGELFF.

The table lists this clonotype with many counts. The V call is TRBV10-3, the J call TRBJ2-2, with D possibly being TRBD2 (6 bases). There are 17 residues in the CDR3. V was shortened by 2 bases and J by 3 bases, with 16 bases between the two germline ends. Germline V lookup: CDR1 ENHRY, CDR2 SYGVKD. Here the CDR3 DNA reads TGTGCCATCAGTGAGAGCGGAAAGCGGGCGGACACCGGGGAGCTGTTTTTT. Protein sequence: CAISESGKRADTGELFF.

This clonotype was picked up many times. CDR3 coding DNA: TGTGCCAGCAGGGGACACCTGCTAGCGGGAGGCACAGATACGCAGTATTTT. It yields the protein CASRGHLLAGGTDTQYF. The chain carries TRBV2 and TRBJ2-3; 10 positions match TRBD2. Trimming took 6 bases from V and 1 from J; bases not matched to a gene: 10. The V gene's germline CDR1 is SNHLY and CDR2 FYNNEI. The CDR3 extends over 17 amino acids.

V is TRBV2 and J is TRBJ2-7, with D uncertain. The CDR3 has 11 amino acids. With 8 bases removed from V and 5 bases from J, the gap between germline ends came to 10 bases. Germline V CDR1 and CDR2: SNHLY, FYNNEI. The CDR3 DNA reads as TGTGCCAGCGCAACATTTGACGAGCAGTACTTC. Protein product: CASATFDEQYF.